Below, 20 T cell receptor beta chains from the same sample are listed, as sequenced in a study of response to subunit inactivated influenza vaccine. TCRdb itself ran the RT-PCR reads through MiXCR, one entry per CDR3 protein. The table has over 400,000 distinct CDR3 sequences, 10% to 15% seen once. The sample was PBMCs from blood, taken 40 to 50 days after vaccination. Receptors were obtained from a man aged 50-60 years who received an inactivated influenza vaccine.

This clonotype was detected only a few times. The V call is TRBV10-3, the J call TRBJ1-4, with TRBD1 matching over 7 bases. The CDR3 consists of 14 residues. The trim removed 2 bases at V and 6 bases at J, leaving 3 bases unmatched. Germline CDR1 reads ENHRY; CDR2 reads SYGVKD. The CDR3 spells CAISEGTEYEKLFF. The DNA of the CDR3 is TGTGCCATCAGTGAGGGGACAGAATATGAAAAACTGTTTTTT.

This clonotype was counted only a few times. The chain has TRBV20-1 and TRBJ2-5; TRBD1 matches 9 bases. The CDR3 is made up of 15 amino acids. J lost 5 bases, V lost 3 bases, and 10 bases had no gene match. CDR1 DFQATT and CDR2 SNEGSKA come from the germline V gene (reference sequence). The CDR3 DNA reads as TGCAGTGCTAGTCTACACAGGGGGCGACCGGAGACCCAGTACTTC. It codes for CSASLHRGRPETQYF.

This clonotype has just a few counts. V usage is TRBV9 and J usage is TRBJ1-1, with 9 bases fitting TRBD1. CDR3 length: 15 amino acids. With 0 bases clipped from V and 0 bases from J, the junction kept 0 bases outside the gene matches. Looked up from germline, CDR1 is SGDLS and CDR2 is YYNGEE. CDR3: CASSVGQGVNTEAFF. The CDR3 nucleotides read TGTGCCAGCAGCGTAGGACAGGGGGTGAACACTGAAGCTTTCTTT.

This clonotype was counted at least ten times. The chain combines TRBV5-1 with TRBJ2-1, with 14 bases matching TRBD2. Germline values: CDR1 SGHRS, CDR2 YFSETQ. V shed 2 bases, J shed 4 bases, and the junction held 5 bases outside the gene matches. This CDR3 is 17 amino acids long. The CDR3 protein is CASSFMGLAGVYNEQFF. The DNA of the CDR3 is TGCGCCAGCAGCTTTATGGGACTAGCGGGGGTGTACAATGAGCAGTTCTTC.

The rearrangement joins TRBV7-2 to TRBJ1-2; 9 nucleotides match TRBD1. The CDR3 runs 14 residues. The J segment lost 8 bases and the V segment lost 3 bases, leaving 7 bases of the junction unmatched. Germline CDR1 and CDR2: SGHTA and FQGNSA. The CDR3 nucleotides read TGTGCCAGCAGCTTCCGGGACAGGGTGGCCGGCTACACCTTC. Its protein is CASSFRDRVAGYTF.

The chain is built from TRBV5-1 and TRBJ2-7; D remains ambiguous. V was shortened by 0 bases and J by 4 bases, with 8 bases between the two germline ends. The CDR3 has 13 amino acids. CDR1 is SGHRS, CDR2 YFSETQ, per germline. In DNA, the CDR3 is TGCGCCAGCAGCTTGGTTGGAGAATACGAGCAGTACTTC. This encodes CASSLVGEYEQYF.

At least ten counts were recorded for this clonotype. The J gene is TRBJ2-7, the V gene TRBV7-2; 8 positions agree with TRBD2. CDR3 size: 15 residues. The trim removed 1 base at V and 4 bases at J, leaving 6 bases unmatched. The germline V gene has CDR1 SGHTA and CDR2 FQGNSA. Here the CDR3 DNA reads TGTGCCAGCAGCTTAGTCCGGGAGGGCCCTTACGAGCAGTACTTC. Residues: CASSLVREGPYEQYF.

J is TRBJ2-1 and V is TRBV14, with a possible D match to TRBD1 (6 bases). V was pared by 2 bases and J by 9 bases, with 17 bases between. Germline assignment: CDR1 SGHDN and CDR2 FVKESK. The CDR3 sequence is 15 residues long. The CDR3 region is CASSQSQAGGLEQFF. In DNA form, the CDR3 reads TGTGCCAGCAGCCAATCCCAGGCTGGGGGCCTTGAGCAGTTCTTC.

The chain couples TRBV20-1 to TRBJ2-2; the D is unclear. The CDR3 totals 13 residues. V shed 3 bases and J shed 1 base, with 6 bases lying between them. CDR1 is DFQATT, CDR2 SNEGSKA, per germline (reference sequence). CDR3 DNA: TGCAGTGCTAGCCCCAGGAACACCGGGGAGCTGTTTTTT. Translating gives CSASPRNTGELFF.

In this sample, this clonotype turned up a few times. The chain joins TRBV29-1 to TRBJ2-7, with 12 nucleotides matching TRBD1. Trimming at V came to 4 bases and at J to 4 bases, leaving 5 bases not matched to a gene. The CDR3 covers 14 residues. Germline loops: CDR1 SQVTM, CDR2 ANQGSEA. CDR3 loop: CSVVKGQGAYEQYF. The CDR3 nucleotides read TGCAGCGTTGTAAAGGGACAGGGGGCTTACGAGCAGTACTTC.

The chain employs TRBV20-1 and TRBJ2-7; 7 bases align to TRBD2. CDR1 and CDR2 (germline): DFQATT, SNEGSKA (reference sequence). Germline trimming cut 3 bases from V and 3 bases from J; bases unmatched to any gene: 11. The CDR3 has 15 residues. The CDR3 nucleotides read TGCAGTGCTAGGTCGTCGTCGCGGGAGTTCTACGAGCAGTACTTC. Translating it yields CSARSSSREFYEQYF.

The table lists this clonotype with a few counts. V is TRBV12-3 or TRBV12-4 and J is TRBJ2-2, with 8 bases fitting TRBD1. V gave up 5 bases and J gave up 3 bases; unmatched junction bases: 5. The CDR3 consists of 15 residues. The CDR3 DNA reads TGTGCCAGCAGTAAGGACAGGGTATACACCGGGGAGCTGTTTTTT. It specifies CASSKDRVYTGELFF.

In its sample, this clonotype was seen many times. The gene calls are TRBV20-1 and TRBJ2-1; D might be TRBD2 (5 bases). V shed 0 bases and J shed 8 bases, with 11 bases lying between them. Germline V CDR1 and CDR2: DFQATT, SNEGSKA (reference sequence). This CDR3 is 13 amino acids long. The CDR3 DNA follows: TGCAGTGCTAGAGACCTACTAGGTTATGAGCAGTTCTTC. The encoded protein is CSARDLLGYEQFF.

This clonotype was seen more than once but under ten times. The CDR3 spells CSAQGYSNQPQHF. CDR3 bases: TGCAGTGCTCAGGGTTATAGCAATCAGCCCCAGCATTTT. V gene TRBV20-1 combines with J gene TRBJ1-5, with D perhaps matching TRBD1 (5 bases). Germline V gives CDR1 DFQATT, CDR2 SNEGSKA (reference sequence). V lost 5 bases to trimming and J lost 0 bases, with 8 bases between them. This CDR3 has 13 amino acids.

The chain recombines TRBV6-1 with TRBJ1-6; D not certain. The CDR3 has 13 amino acids. Germline lookup yields CDR1 MNHNS and CDR2 SASEGT. Deletions cut 7 bases from V and 7 bases from J, with 11 bases between. In DNA form, the CDR3 reads TGTGCCAGCACCTGGGCCCTCAATTCACCCCTCCACTTT. This codes for CASTWALNSPLHF.

J is TRBJ2-2 and V is TRBV2; tentatively, D is TRBD2 (5 bases). CDR1 is SNHLY, CDR2 FYNNEI, per germline. V shed 5 bases and J shed 7 bases, with 14 bases lying between them. There are 14 residues in the CDR3. The CDR3 loop is CASSPTTRGGELFF. The DNA of the CDR3 is TGTGCCAGCAGTCCGACCACTAGAGGCGGGGAGCTGTTTTTT.

The gene calls are TRBV6-6 and TRBJ2-7, with D perhaps TRBD1 (5 bases). There are 13 residues in the CDR3. CDR1 and CDR2 (germline): MNHNY, SVGAGI (reference sequence). Trimming pared 4 bases from V and 3 bases from J, leaving 10 bases between. The CDR3 DNA reads as TGTGCCAGCAGTTCCAGGGTGGACTACGAGCAGTACTTC. Translated, it gives CASSSRVDYEQYF.

This chain's CDR3 is CASSGRQAGSYEQYF. The CDR3 DNA follows: TGTGCCAGCAGCGGGAGACAGGCCGGCTCCTACGAGCAGTACTTC. The V call is TRBV5-8, the J call TRBJ2-7; the D gene is possibly TRBD1 (6 bases). Germline V gene lookup returns CDR1 SGHTS and CDR2 YDEGEE. The CDR3 contains 15 residues. Trimming left V 4 bases short and J 0 bases short, with 14 bases between.

The J gene is TRBJ2-1, the V gene TRBV20-1; TRBD1 aligns across 8 bases. The CDR3 runs 14 residues. Germline CDR1 and CDR2: DFQATT and SNEGSKA (reference sequence). The V and J ends lost 3 bases and 4 bases, in that order; junction bases with no gene match: 5. CDR3: CSARKGQVYNEQFF. The CDR3 region has the DNA TGCAGTGCTAGGAAGGGACAGGTTTACAATGAGCAGTTCTTC.

This clonotype has just a few counts. The rearrangement joins TRBV7-9 to TRBJ2-1, with D perhaps matching TRBD2 (5 bases). This CDR3 is 14 amino acids long. The V and J ends lost 2 bases and 4 bases respectively, with 9 bases between them. Germline V gene data show CDR1 as SEHNR and CDR2 as FQNEAQ (reference sequence). The CDR3 DNA is TGTGCCAGCAGCTTAAGTCTAGCTTACAATGAGCAGTTCTTC. Amino acid sequence: CASSLSLAYNEQFF.